This TCR beta chain derives from a study of blood T cells in healthy people across ages. Points from the study as a whole: CMV status of donors was unknown, possibly confounding expanded clonotype changes.

A word on this clonotype: Its antigen is not identified. The junction departs from germline at one end; a sequencing error may be responsible.

It was with a sample-barcoded 5' primer and a J-beta primer mix that a second PCR of roughly 6 to 11 cycles was run. Each cDNA molecule, via a template-switch adaptor with 12 random nucleotides, was tagged. TCRdb used MiXCR to reprocess the 5' RACE reads, holding one entry per CDR3 protein. This sample has around 1.1 million distinct CDR3 sequences; 35% to 45% occur once, and the top ten carry around 13%. Input material: blood. This TCR was sampled from a man aged 18 to 30 in good health.

The CDR3 nucleotides read TGTGCCAGCAGCCCGAACCCCACATATACGCAGTATTTT. Translation gives CASSPNPTYTQYF. This chain joins TRBV3-1 and TRBJ2-3; no definite D call. Germline V CDR1 and CDR2: LGHDT, YNNKEL (reference sequence). The CDR3 totals 13 residues.